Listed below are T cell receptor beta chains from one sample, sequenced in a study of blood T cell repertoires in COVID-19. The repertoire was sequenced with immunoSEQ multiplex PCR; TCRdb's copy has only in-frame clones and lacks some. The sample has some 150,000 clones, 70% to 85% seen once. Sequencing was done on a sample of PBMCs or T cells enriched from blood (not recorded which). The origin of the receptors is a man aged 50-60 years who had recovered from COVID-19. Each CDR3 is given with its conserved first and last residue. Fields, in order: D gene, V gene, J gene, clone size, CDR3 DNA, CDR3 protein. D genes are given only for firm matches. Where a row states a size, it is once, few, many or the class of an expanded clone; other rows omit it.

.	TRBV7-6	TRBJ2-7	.	TGTGCCAGCAGCTTAGCCCGGGAAAGGTCCTACGAGCAGTACTTC	CASSLARERSYEQYF
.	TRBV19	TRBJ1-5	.	TGTGCCAGTAGTATGATTGGACAGTCCAATCAGCCCCAGCATTTT	CASSMIGQSNQPQHF
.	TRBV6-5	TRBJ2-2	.	TGTGCCAGCAGTTACACCACAACCGGGGAGCTGTTTTTT	CASSYTTTGELFF
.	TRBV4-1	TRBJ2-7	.	TGCGCCAGCAGCCACCCTACGGGACGGGGGACCTCCTACGAGCAGTACTTC	CASSHPTGRGTSYEQYF
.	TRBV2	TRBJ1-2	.	TGTGCCAGCGAGAACGGGGGTCTCAGCTACACCTTC	CASENGGLSYTF
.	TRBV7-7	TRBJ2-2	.	TGTGCCAGCAGCCCTTCAGCGGCCACGAACACCGGGGAGCTGTTTTTT	CASSPSAATNTGELFF
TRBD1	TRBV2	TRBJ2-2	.	TGTGCCAGCAGTGAGGGACAGGGGCTCGCCGGGGAGCTGTTTTTT	CASSEGQGLAGELFF
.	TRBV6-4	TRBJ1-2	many	TGTGCCAGCAGTGACTCCTCGCGATATGGCTACACCTTC	CASSDSSRYGYTF
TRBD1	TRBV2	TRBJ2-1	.	TGTGCCAGCCTGCCCGGGACAGGGGGGAATGAGCAGTTCTTC	CASLPGTGGNEQFF
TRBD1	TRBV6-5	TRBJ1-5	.	TGTGCCAGCACTACGGAGGGACAGATAAATCAGCCCCAGCATTTT	CASTTEGQINQPQHF
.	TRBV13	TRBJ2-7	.	TGTGCCAGCAGCGTAATCACGCGAGCACGCTCCTACGAGCAGTACTTC	CASSVITRARSYEQYF
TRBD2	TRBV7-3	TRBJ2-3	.	TGTGCCAGCAGCCATAGCGGGGGCCGCACAGATACGCAGTATTTT	CASSHSGGRTDTQYF
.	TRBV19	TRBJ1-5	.	TGTGCCAGTAATCTGGCGGATAATCAGCCCCAGCATTTT	CASNLADNQPQHF
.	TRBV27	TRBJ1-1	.	TGTGCCAGCAGTTTAGCTTATCCAGGGCCTTTGAACACTGAAGCTTTCTTT	CASSLAYPGPLNTEAFF
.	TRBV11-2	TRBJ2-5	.	TGTGCCAGCATTGGAGGGCTCGGGCGAGAGACCCAGTACTTC	CASIGGLGRETQYF
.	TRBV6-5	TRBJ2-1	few	TGTGCCAGCAGTTACGACAGCTCCTACAATGAGCAGTTCTTC	CASSYDSSYNEQFF
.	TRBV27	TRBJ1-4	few	TGTGCCAGCAGTTTGGTCGGGGAAAAACTGTTTTTT	CASSLVGEKLFF
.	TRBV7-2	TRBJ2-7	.	TGTGCCAGCAGCCTGCAGGGGTCCCAGAGCTCCTACGAGCAGTACTTC	CASSLQGSQSSYEQYF
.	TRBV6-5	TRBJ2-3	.	TGTGCCATTTCATTCGGGGGACTCACAGATACGCAGTATTTT	CAISFGGLTDTQYF
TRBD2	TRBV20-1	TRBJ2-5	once	TGCAGTGCTAGTTCCGGAGCGGGGGAGACCCAGTACTTC	CSASSGAGETQYF
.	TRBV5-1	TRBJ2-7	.	TGCGCCAGCAGCTACAGGCCAGAAGAGTTCTCCGAGCAGTACTTC	CASSYRPEEFSEQYF
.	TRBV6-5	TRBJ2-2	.	TGTGCCAGCATAGAAGGGGGGGGCGCCGGGGAGCTGTTTTTT	CASIEGGGAGELFF
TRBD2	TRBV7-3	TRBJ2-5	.	TGTGCCAGCAGCCCCACTAGCGGGGGAACTGGGGAGACCCAGTACTTC	CASSPTSGGTGETQYF
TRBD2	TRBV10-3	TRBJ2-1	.	TGTGCCATCAGTGAGAGTGCTAGCGGGGACAATGAGCAGTTCTTC	CAISESASGDNEQFF
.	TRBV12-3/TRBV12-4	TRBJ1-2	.	TGTGCCAGCGGAAAACGGGGGGCCCCTGGCTACACCTTC	CASGKRGAPGYTF
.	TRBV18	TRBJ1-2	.	TGTGCCAGCTCACCTTCGACAGGACCTAACTATGGCTACACCTTC	CASSPSTGPNYGYTF
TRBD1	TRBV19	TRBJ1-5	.	TGTGCCAGTACCCGGACAGGAGATATAGTTTATAGCAATCAGCCCCAGCATTTT	CASTRTGDIVYSNQPQHF
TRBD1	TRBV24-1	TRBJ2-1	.	TGTGCCACCAGTGATCCTGGACAGGGGAGTATTGAGCAGTTCTTC	CATSDPGQGSIEQFF
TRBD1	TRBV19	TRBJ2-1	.	TGTGCCAGTAGTCAGTGGACAGGGGTACGTGGGAATGAGCAGTTCTTC	CASSQWTGVRGNEQFF
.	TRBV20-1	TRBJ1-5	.	TGCAGTGCTAGTTTCGCGGGGCGCGGGAATCAGCCCCAGCATTTT	CSASFAGRGNQPQHF
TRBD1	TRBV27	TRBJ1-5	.	TGTGCCAGCCGACAGGGCTGGAATCAGCCCCAGCATTTT	CASRQGWNQPQHF
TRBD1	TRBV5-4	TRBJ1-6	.	TGTGCCAGCAGCTCGGGACAGGGGAGGTCGGTTTCACCCCTCCACTTT	CASSSGQGRSVSPLHF
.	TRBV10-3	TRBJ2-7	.	TGTGCCACCCGGGACAACATTCACGAGCAGTACTTC	CATRDNIHEQYF
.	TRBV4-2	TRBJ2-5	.	TGTGCCAGCAGCCAAGTCGGGGGGCCGACTTCGGGGACCCAGTACTTC	CASSQVGGPTSGTQYF
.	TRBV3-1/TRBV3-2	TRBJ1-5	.	TGTGCCAGCAGCCAAGACGGGGTAGGTCAGCCCCAGCATTTT	CASSQDGVGQPQHF
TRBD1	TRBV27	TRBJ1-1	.	TGTGCCAGCAGTTTCTACAGGGGGCAAGGCACTGAAGCTTTCTTT	CASSFYRGQGTEAFF
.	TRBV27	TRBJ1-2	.	TGTGCCAGCAGTCGACGGGAAACCTATGGCTACACCTTC	CASSRRETYGYTF
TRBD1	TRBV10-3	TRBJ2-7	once	TGTGCCATCACCGGGACAGGGCTTCCGTACGAGCAGTACTTC	CAITGTGLPYEQYF
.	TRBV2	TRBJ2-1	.	TGTGCCAGCAGTCCTCTCAATGAGCAGTTCTTC	CASSPLNEQFF
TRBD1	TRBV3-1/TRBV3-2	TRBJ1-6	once	TGTGCCAGCAGCCAAAGAGGAGAAGGGGGCGATTCACCCCTCCACTTT	CASSQRGEGGDSPLHF
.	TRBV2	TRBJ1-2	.	TGTGCCAGCAGGGGACTCTATGGCTACACCTTC	CASRGLYGYTF
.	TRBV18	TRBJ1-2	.	TGTGCCAGCTCACCAGGGCAGGGGCTGCTTCGGTATGGCTACACCTTC	CASSPGQGLLRYGYTF
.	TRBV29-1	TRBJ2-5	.	TGCAGCGTAAAATGGCCAGTACAAGAGACCCAGTACTTC	CSVKWPVQETQYF
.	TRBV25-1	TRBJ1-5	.	TGTGCCAGCAGTGAAGGGGGACTAAATCAGCCCCAGCATTTT	CASSEGGLNQPQHF
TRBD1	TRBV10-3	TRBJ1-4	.	TGTGCCACCGCGGACAGGAATTATGAAAAACTGTTTTTT	CATADRNYEKLFF
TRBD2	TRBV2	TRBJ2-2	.	TGTGCCCGCCGGGGGCGGGGGGGCGGCACCGGGGAGCTGTTTTTT	CARRGRGGGTGELFF
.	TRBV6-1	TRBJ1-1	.	TGTGCCAGCAGTGAAGCGTGGGGGGACGCTGAAGCTTTCTTT	CASSEAWGDAEAFF
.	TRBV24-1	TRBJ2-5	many	TGTGCCACCAGTGATAACCGGGACACAGAGACCCAGTACTTC	CATSDNRDTETQYF
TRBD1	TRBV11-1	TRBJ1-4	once	TGTGCCAGCAGCGCGGACAGGTCTAATGAAAAACTGTTTTTT	CASSADRSNEKLFF
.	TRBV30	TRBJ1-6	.	TGTGCCGGGGCTACAGGGAACTCCTATAATTCACCCCTCCACTTT	CAGATGNSYNSPLHF
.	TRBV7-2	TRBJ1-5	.	TGTGCCAGCAGCTTCGTCCTTAGCAATCAGCCCCAGCATTTT	CASSFVLSNQPQHF
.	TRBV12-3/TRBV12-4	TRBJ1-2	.	TGTGCCAGCAGTTTAAACAACAACTATGGCTACACCTTC	CASSLNNNYGYTF
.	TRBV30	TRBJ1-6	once	TGTGCCTGGAGTGAAAACAGGGTGAGGGCACCCCTCCACTTT	CAWSENRVRAPLHF
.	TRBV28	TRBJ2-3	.	TGTGCCAGCAGTACCTCCGGGACACATCGTGGAGATACGCAGTATTTT	CASSTSGTHRGDTQYF
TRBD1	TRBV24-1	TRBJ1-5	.	TGTGCCACCAGTGATCCCCGGACAGGGGGCGGGCAGCCCCAGCATTTT	CATSDPRTGGGQPQHF
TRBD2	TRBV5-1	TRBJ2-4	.	TGCGCCAGCAGCTTTACTAGCGGGGGACACATTCAGTACTTC	CASSFTSGGHIQYF
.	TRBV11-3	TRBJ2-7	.	TGTGCCAGCAGCTTATCACAGGGTGTCAACGAGCAGTACTTC	CASSLSQGVNEQYF
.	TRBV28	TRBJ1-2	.	TGTGCCAGCAGTTTGAGGGTTGACTATGGCTACACCTTC	CASSLRVDYGYTF
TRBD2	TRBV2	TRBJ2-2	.	TGTGCCAGCGGAGCGGGGGCGAACACCGGGGAGCTGTTTTTT	CASGAGANTGELFF